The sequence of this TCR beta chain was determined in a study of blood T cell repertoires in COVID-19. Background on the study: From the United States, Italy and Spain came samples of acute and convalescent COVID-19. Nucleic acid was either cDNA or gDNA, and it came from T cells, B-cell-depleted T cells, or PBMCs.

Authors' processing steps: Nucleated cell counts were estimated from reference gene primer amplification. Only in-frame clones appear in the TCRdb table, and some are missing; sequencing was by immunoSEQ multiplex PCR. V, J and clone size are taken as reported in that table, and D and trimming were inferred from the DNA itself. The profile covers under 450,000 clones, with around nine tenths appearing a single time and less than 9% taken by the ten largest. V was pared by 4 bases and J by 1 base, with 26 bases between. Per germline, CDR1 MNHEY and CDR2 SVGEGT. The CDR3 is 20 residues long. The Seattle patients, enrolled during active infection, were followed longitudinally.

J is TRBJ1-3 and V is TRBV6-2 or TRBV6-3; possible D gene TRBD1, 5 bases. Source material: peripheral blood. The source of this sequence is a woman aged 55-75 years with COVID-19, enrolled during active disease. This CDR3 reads CASSSWTARIDRNSGNTIYF. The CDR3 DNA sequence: TGTGCCAGCAGTTCCTGGACCGCTAGGATCGACAGAAATTCTGGAAACACCATATATTTT.